This passage covers 24 T cell receptor beta chains from one sample sequenced in a study of identical twins. TCRdb redid the calling of the 5' RACE reads with MiXCR, one entry per CDR3 protein. The sample yields a few hundred thousand distinct CDR3 sequences, 24% seen once. The same sample was also used in a study of T cells expressing NK-cell markers.

The source material was CD4+ T cells sorted from blood. These receptors originate from a woman between 18 and 30 years old in good health.

This clonotype was counted only a few times. The J gene is TRBJ1-6, the V gene TRBV7-2; D perhaps matches TRBD1 (6 bases). V was clipped by 2 bases and J by 7 bases, with 12 bases between them. Germline V gives CDR1 SGHTA, CDR2 FQGNSA. CDR3 length: 15 amino acids. The CDR3 is CASSLKAGENSPLHF. The CDR3 region has the DNA TGTGCCAGCAGCTTAAAGGCAGGGGAGAATTCACCCCTCCACTTT.

The rearrangement joins TRBV2 to TRBJ1-4; D unresolved. In germline, CDR1 is SNHLY, CDR2 FYNNEI. The V end lost 2 bases, the J end lost 8 bases, and 6 bases lay between the germline ends. This CDR3 is 12 amino acids long. In DNA form, the CDR3 reads TGTGCCAGCAGTGAACAAACGGAAAAACTGTTTTTT. This translates into CASSEQTEKLFF.

Note on this clonotype: Germline is not matched at one junction end, which may reflect a read error. The chain joins TRBV12-3 or TRBV12-4 to TRBJ2-1; 8 bases line up with TRBD1. The CDR3 spans 11 residues. The CDR3 nucleotides read TGTGCCAGCAGTTCCGGACAGGGTAATCTCTTC. As protein: CASSSGQGNLF.

This chain uses TRBV3-1 with TRBJ1-5; D unresolved. With 1 base removed from V and 7 bases from J, the gap between germline ends came to 11 bases. In germline, CDR1 is LGHDT, CDR2 YNNKEL (reference sequence). The length of the CDR3 is 14 residues. The DNA of the CDR3 is TGTGCCAGCAGCCAAGCTTGGCGCGACCAGCCCCAGCATTTT. Protein product: CASSQAWRDQPQHF.

A few counts support this clonotype. The V and J genes are TRBV6-1 and TRBJ1-1, with 7 bases matching TRBD1. Germline lookup yields CDR1 MNHNS and CDR2 SASEGT. V lost 7 bases to trimming and J lost 4 bases; unmatched junction nucleotides: 6. The CDR3 length is 13 residues. The CDR3 here is CASTIPGGTEAFF. The CDR3, as DNA: TGTGCCAGCACGATCCCAGGGGGCACTGAAGCTTTCTTT.

This clonotype was picked up a small number of times. The rearrangement joins TRBV29-1 to TRBJ2-3; D remains ambiguous. This CDR3 comprises 13 residues. The germline V gene encodes CDR1 SQVTM and CDR2 ANQGSEA. Trimming pared 6 bases from V and 5 bases from J, leaving 15 bases between. The CDR3 region is CSVPSMSGDTQYF. In nucleotides, the CDR3 is TGCAGCGTCCCGAGTATGAGTGGAGATACGCAGTATTTT.

This clonotype was counted a few times. The chain has TRBV20-1 and TRBJ2-1; D remains ambiguous. Germline V gives CDR1 DFQATT, CDR2 SNEGSKA (reference sequence). This CDR3 is built from 12 residues. The ends were cut back, 3 bases at V and 6 bases at J, with 9 bases in the middle. CDR3 sequence reads: CSASPKGNEQFF. CDR3 DNA: TGCAGTGCTAGCCCTAAGGGCAATGAGCAGTTCTTC.

This clonotype was detected many times. This chain connects TRBV12-3 or TRBV12-4 to TRBJ2-1, with 7 nucleotides matching TRBD2. V lost 6 bases to trimming and J lost 7 bases; unmatched junction nucleotides: 3. The CDR3 length is 12 residues. The CDR3 sequence is CASSRTRNEQFF. In nucleotides, the CDR3 is TGTGCCAGCAGCCGGACTAGGAATGAGCAGTTCTTC.

This clonotype was seen a few times. The genes are TRBV12-3 or TRBV12-4 and TRBJ1-4, with 7 bases fitting TRBD1. The V segment lost 6 bases and the J segment 8 bases; nucleotides outside the gene matches: 3. The length of the CDR3 is 12 residues. CDR3 nucleotides: TGTGCCAGCAGCCAAGGGGGCGAAAAACTGTTTTTT. It specifies CASSQGGEKLFF.

This clonotype was seen a handful of times. This chain uses TRBV6-1 with TRBJ1-2, with D perhaps TRBD1 (5 bases). CDR3 length: 13 amino acids. CDR1 is MNHNS and CDR2 is SASEGT in the germline V gene. Trimming shortened V by 5 bases and J by 7 bases, and 14 bases separated the two germline ends. The CDR3 nucleotides read TGTGCCAGCAGTCCTTCAGGGAGTCGTGGCTACACCTTC. It specifies CASSPSGSRGYTF.

This clonotype has at least ten counts. The rearrangement uses TRBV12-3 or TRBV12-4 and TRBJ2-3, with 7 bases aligning to TRBD1. J lost 3 bases, V lost 5 bases, and 5 bases had no gene match. CDR3 length: 14 residues. CDR3 nucleotide sequence: TGTGCCAGCAGTCGACAGGGATCAACAGATACGCAGTATTTT. This gives the protein CASSRQGSTDTQYF.

This clonotype appeared a few times. The chain joins TRBV6-5 to TRBJ2-7, with D possibly TRBD1 on 5 matching bases. V was pared by 0 bases and J by 2 bases, with 20 bases between. This CDR3 contains 18 residues. Germline loops: CDR1 MNHEY, CDR2 SVGAGI. As DNA, the CDR3 is TGTGCCAGCAGTTACTCATTGCGCTGGGGCGAACTTACCTACGAGCAGTACTTC. Translation: CASSYSLRWGELTYEQYF.

This clonotype has just a few counts. The chain links TRBV24-1 to TRBJ2-3; a possible D gene is TRBD1 (6 bases). The CDR3 extends over 15 amino acids. Germline lookup yields CDR1 KGHDR and CDR2 SFDVKD. The V gene lost 3 bases and the J gene lost 2 bases, with 11 bases spanning the gap. The CDR3 region is CATSDSGQPTDTQYF. CDR3 coding DNA: TGTGCCACCAGTGATAGTGGACAGCCCACAGATACGCAGTATTTT.

This chain uses TRBV27 with TRBJ2-7; 8 bases fit TRBD2. The germline CDR1 and CDR2 sequences are MNHEY and SMNVEV (reference sequence). This CDR3 contains 17 residues. Trimming removed 2 bases from V and 2 bases from J; junction bases left unmatched: 11. The CDR3 coding sequence is TGTGCCAGCAGTTTACTTCTGAGCGGGGGACCCGCCTACGAGCAGTACTTC. It encodes CASSLLLSGGPAYEQYF.

The table lists this clonotype with a few counts. CDR3 protein: CASSLAPENNEQFF. DNA of the CDR3: TGCGCCAGCAGCTTGGCCCCGGAGAACAATGAGCAGTTCTTC. This chain connects TRBV5-1 to TRBJ2-1; unclear D gene. Trimming shortened V by 0 bases and J by 5 bases, and 9 bases separated the two germline ends. Looked up from germline, CDR1 is SGHRS and CDR2 is YFSETQ. This CDR3 has 14 residues.

This chain joins TRBV7-9 and TRBJ1-5, with 8 bases that match TRBD1. The junction had 7 bases not matched to a gene; V was cut back by 4 bases and J by 2 bases. The CDR3 totals 16 residues. Germline CDR1 and CDR2: SEHNR and FQNEAQ (reference sequence). The CDR3 region is CASSSTRGPRNQPQHF. The CDR3, as DNA: TGTGCCAGCAGCTCTACCAGGGGGCCTCGCAATCAGCCCCAGCATTTT.

The rearrangement uses TRBV3-1 and TRBJ2-7; possible D gene TRBD2, 7 bases. The CDR3 contains 13 residues. CDR1 LGHDT and CDR2 YNNKEL come from the germline V gene (reference sequence). V dropped 4 bases and J dropped 7 bases, with 14 bases sitting between them. CDR3 coding DNA: TGTGCCAGCAGCCCTCGGCGGGGGCCTGAGCAGTACTTC. Translated, it gives CASSPRRGPEQYF.

The chain couples TRBV5-1 to TRBJ2-1; 8 nucleotides agree with TRBD1. CDR3 length: 15 amino acids. CDR1 SGHRS and CDR2 YFSETQ come from the germline V gene. Trimming removed 0 bases from V and 7 bases from J; junction bases left unmatched: 6. The CDR3 spells CASSLGQGAWNEQFF. Written as DNA, the CDR3 is TGCGCCAGCAGCTTGGGTCAGGGGGCTTGGAATGAGCAGTTCTTC.

This clonotype was found a few times. V gene TRBV12-3 or TRBV12-4 combines with J gene TRBJ2-2, with 12 bases that match TRBD2. The CDR3 contains 15 residues. The V and J ends lost 10 bases and 4 bases, in that order; junction bases with no gene match: 7. CDR3 in DNA: TGTGCCACCAGACTAGCGGGAGTATCCACCGGGGAGCTGTTTTTT. Its translation is CATRLAGVSTGELFF.

The rearrangement joins TRBV29-1 to TRBJ2-2; the match to TRBD2 covers 10 bases. The trim removed 5 bases at V and 4 bases at J, leaving 4 bases unmatched. CDR1 SQVTM and CDR2 ANQGSEA come from the germline V gene. There are 14 residues in the CDR3. CDR3 DNA sequence: TGCAGCGTTATAGCGGGAGGCCCCACCGGGGAGCTGTTTTTT. It encodes CSVIAGGPTGELFF.

The chain joins TRBV7-6 to TRBJ2-2; perhaps TRBD1 as D (5 bases). Germline lookup yields CDR1 SGHVS and CDR2 FNYEAQ. Trimming left V 2 bases short and J 1 base short, with 14 bases between. The CDR3 is 17 amino acids. DNA for the CDR3: TGTGCCAGCAGCTTAAGTCCCGCAGGGAAGAACACCGGGGAGCTGTTTTTT. This codes for CASSLSPAGKNTGELFF.

A few counts support this clonotype. The V call is TRBV12-3 or TRBV12-4, the J call TRBJ2-1; 9 positions agree with TRBD2. V shed 7 bases and J 8 bases; nucleotides not matched to a gene: 6. CDR3 size: 13 residues. The CDR3 coding sequence is TGTGCCAGCAACCGCGGGGGGGCCTATGAGCAGTTCTTC. This gives the protein CASNRGGAYEQFF.

This chain uses TRBV3-1 with TRBJ1-1; no reliable D call. V was clipped by 0 bases and J by 8 bases, with 16 bases between them. CDR3 size: 15 residues. CDR1 LGHDT and CDR2 YNNKEL come from the germline V gene (reference sequence). The CDR3 DNA follows: TGTGCCAGCAGCCAAGATCATAGCGGGAACCCCGAAGCTTTCTTT. It codes for CASSQDHSGNPEAFF.

This clonotype was counted only a few times. V gene TRBV7-2 combines with J gene TRBJ2-5; 7 bases align to TRBD2. Per germline, CDR1 SGHTA and CDR2 FQGNSA. The CDR3 totals 14 residues. V shed 4 bases, J shed 4 bases, and the junction held 6 bases outside the gene matches. CDR3: CASSSRRGVETQYF. CDR3 DNA: TGTGCCAGCAGCTCTCGTCGGGGGGTAGAGACCCAGTACTTC. Drawing the rest from reference TRBV7-2 and TRBJ2-5, the complete variable domain is GAGVSQSPSNKVTEKGKDVELRCDPISGHTALYWYRQSLGQGLEFLIYFQGNSAPDKSGLPSDRFSAERTGGSVSTLTIQRTQQEDSAVYLCASSSRRGVETQYFGPGTRLLVL.